This is a list of T cell receptor beta chains from one sample in a study of beta chain features in type 1 diabetes. Assay used: immunoSEQ multiplex PCR; TCRdb lists only in-frame clones, some missing. The sample carries some 640,000 clones, over 12% recorded once. Sequenced sample: naive CD4+ T cells from blood. The receptors stem from a man aged 18 to 30 with type 1 diabetes. Each CDR3 is given with its conserved first and last residue. D genes are given only for firm matches. For some rows the clone size is stated as once, few or many, or as a class when expanded; others skip it.

V,D,size,J,CDR3,DNA
TRBV9,.,few,TRBJ2-3,CASSVVPGHLTVPDTQYF,TGTGCCAGCAGCGTGGTTCCAGGACACCTTACGGTACCAGATACGCAGTATTTT
TRBV12-5,TRBD1,few,TRBJ1-2,CASTGGYGYTF,TGTGCTAGTACAGGGGGGTATGGCTACACCTTC
TRBV5-4,.,.,TRBJ1-1,CASSSPDRNTEAFF,TGTGCCAGCAGCTCTCCGGACCGGAACACTGAAGCTTTCTTT
TRBV6-4,.,.,TRBJ1-1,CASRGWGTEAFF,TGTGCCAGCAGGGGCTGGGGGACTGAAGCTTTCTTT
TRBV7-9,.,few,TRBJ2-3,CASSIAQGEADTQYF,TGTGCCAGCAGCATCGCGCAGGGCGAGGCAGATACGCAGTATTTT
TRBV7-2,.,few,TRBJ2-1,CASSLGYNEQFF,TGTGCCAGCAGCTTAGGCTACAATGAGCAGTTCTTC
TRBV7-2,.,.,TRBJ1-3,CASSYLGPFSGNTIYF,TGTGCCAGCAGCTATTTGGGCCCCTTCTCTGGAAACACCATATATTTT
TRBV5-1,.,few,TRBJ2-7,CASSLVGTVSSYEQYF,TGCGCCAGCAGCTTGGTGGGGACGGTAAGCTCCTACGAGCAGTACTTC
TRBV2,TRBD2,.,TRBJ2-1,CAKQTSGLYNEQFF,TGTGCGAAGCAGACTAGCGGACTATACAATGAGCAGTTCTTC
TRBV9,.,.,TRBJ1-2,CASSVGQDPNYGYTF,TGTGCCAGCAGCGTCGGACAAGATCCTAACTATGGCTACACCTTC
TRBV7-3,.,.,TRBJ2-4,CASSDSQAQYF,TGTGCCAGCAGCGACTCGCAGGCGCAGTACTTC
TRBV18,TRBD1,.,TRBJ1-5,CASSSQGASNQPQHF,TGTGCCAGCTCTTCCCAGGGGGCGAGCAATCAGCCCCAGCATTTT
TRBV2,TRBD2,few,TRBJ2-7,CASTLLAGEQYF,TGTGCCAGCACCCTACTAGCGGGGGAGCAGTACTTC
TRBV7-6,TRBD1,.,TRBJ2-5,CASSNGQAQETQYF,TGTGCCAGCAGCAACGGACAGGCCCAAGAGACCCAGTACTTC
TRBV6-5,.,few,TRBJ1-1,CASRIMDSNTEAFF,TGTGCCAGCAGGATAATGGACTCGAACACTGAAGCTTTCTTT
TRBV4-2,.,few,TRBJ2-7,CASSQDGRDSYEQYF,TGTGCCAGCAGCCAAGATGGTCGAGACAGCTACGAGCAGTACTTC
TRBV5-1,.,.,TRBJ2-7,CASSLGGYEQYF,TGCGCCAGCAGCTTGGGGGGATACGAGCAGTACTTC
TRBV30,TRBD1,.,TRBJ1-4,CAWSPFETGEDEKLFF,TGTGCCTGGAGTCCCTTCGAGACAGGGGAGGATGAAAAACTGTTTTTT
TRBV6-1,TRBD2,few,TRBJ2-1,CASILLAGDNEQFF,TGTGCCAGCATCCTCCTAGCGGGAGACAATGAGCAGTTCTTC
TRBV20-1,.,few,TRBJ2-5,CSASAGGTQYF,TGCAGTGCTAGCGCCGGTGGGACCCAGTACTTC
TRBV4-3,TRBD1,.,TRBJ1-4,CASSQDDRGGEKLFF,TGCGCCAGCAGCCAAGATGACAGGGGTGGTGAAAAACTGTTTTTT
TRBV30,.,few,TRBJ2-5,CAWSVNAGETQYF,TGTGCCTGGAGTGTAAATGCAGGGGAGACCCAGTACTTC
TRBV4-2,.,.,TRBJ1-5,CASSQDQGLTNQPQHF,TGTGCCAGCAGCCAAGATCAAGGACTTACCAATCAGCCCCAGCATTTT